The text below deals with one T cell receptor beta chain. The table came from immunoSEQ multiplex PCR; TCRdb's copy has only in-frame clones and leaves some out. The sample has 6,500 to 8,500 clones, 94% seen once. This entry comes from a study of T cells in tumors and immune-related adverse events. The sequence came from a female donor with metastatic renal cell carcinoma. Here the sequenced sample was lymph node tissue, taken from a patient treated with anti-PD-1 therapy.

The CDR3 DNA is TGTGCCAGCCTAAGTCAGGGGGCGAGCACTGAAGCTTTCTTT. This encodes CASLSQGASTEAFF. The V gene is TRBV2, the J gene TRBJ1-1; 8 nucleotides agree with TRBD1. The V gene end was trimmed by 8 bases and the J gene end by 4 bases; junction bases not matched to a gene: 9. From germline, CDR1 is SNHLY and CDR2 FYNNEI. The CDR3 spans 14 residues.